The rows below give T cell receptor beta chains drawn from one sample of a study of blood T cell repertoires in COVID-19. Data came from immunoSEQ multiplex PCR; TCRdb stores just in-frame clones and leaves some out. The table lists under 150,000 clones, about four fifths of them singletons, with around 8% in the top ten. The sample taken for sequencing was peripheral blood. These receptor sequences come from a woman aged 55-69 years with active or convalescent COVID-19. Each CDR3 is given without its conserved first and last residue.

j_call v_call cdr3_aa
TRBJ1-5 TRBV7-2 ASRLGKDQPQH
TRBJ2-3 TRBV11-3 ASSLVEGLTDTQY
TRBJ1-5 TRBV18 ASSPATGNQPQH
TRBJ2-3 TRBV24-1 ATSERGGPTDTQY
TRBJ2-2 TRBV10-3 AISDYGELF
TRBJ2-1 TRBV11-3 ASSTGLYNEQF
TRBJ2-7 TRBV13 ASSGEREGYEQY
TRBJ1-5 TRBV6-5 ASSLDSFNQPQH
TRBJ2-7 TRBV5-1 ASSLEGAYEQY
TRBJ2-2 TRBV7-9 ASSSKLAGGDTGELF
TRBJ1-1 TRBV6-6 ASSYPAQANAEAF
TRBJ2-1 TRBV7-9 ASSSASGRANEQF
TRBJ1-6 TRBV5-1 ASGTGRDNSPLH
TRBJ2-7 TRBV2 ASSGAGQYEQY
TRBJ2-5 TRBV7-2 ASSLTRETQY